This TCR beta chain came from a study of cytomegalovirus exposure and HLA in healthy donors. This clone was detected only once. Profiling relied on immunoSEQ multiplex PCR, and the TCRdb table lists in-frame clones only, not all of them. The table has 150,000 to 170,000 clones, roughly 86% seen once; the top ten hold around 2.1%. Trimming removed 4 bases at V and 2 bases at J, with 8 bases between. Germline assignment: CDR1 KGHSH and CDR2 LQKENI. The length of the CDR3 is 13 residues. This rearrangement joins TRBV18 to TRBJ2-5, with D possibly TRBD1 on 6 matching bases. This receptor was taken from a human donor in good health. The sample comprised PBMCs. The CDR3 DNA is TGTGCCAGCTCACGAGGACAGCAAGAGACCCAGTACTTC. Translating it yields CASSRGQQETQYF.